The 11 T cell receptor beta chains below come from one sample, sequenced in a study of blood T cells in healthy people across ages. The authors ran a second PCR of roughly 6 to 11 cycles using a sample-barcoded 5' primer and a J-beta primer mix. Using its own MiXCR run on the 5' RACE reads, TCRdb lists one record per CDR3 protein. The sample gives hundreds of thousands of distinct CDR3 sequences, approximately 30% of which show up once; around a sixth is in the top ten. Sequenced sample: blood. The receptor source for this set is an elderly woman in good health.

Written as DNA, the CDR3 is TGTGCCAGCAGCTTGGCCGAAGAGGGTTTCCCGGGCTACACCTTC. It yields the protein CASSLAEEGFPGYTF. The rearrangement uses TRBV5-6 and TRBJ1-2; D remains unclear. Germline CDR1 is SGHDT and CDR2 is YYEEEE. Trimming took off 0 bases at V and 8 bases at J, with 17 bases between the two ends. The CDR3 covers 15 residues.

This clonotype has at least ten counts. The CDR3 loop reads CSARPGETQYF. The DNA for the CDR3 is TGCAGTGCTAGGCCAGGAGAGACCCAGTACTTC. This rearrangement joins TRBV20-1 to TRBJ2-5; the D is unclear. The CDR3 is 11 residues long. Trimming took off 3 bases at V and 4 bases at J, with 6 bases between the two ends. The germline gives CDR1 DFQATT, CDR2 SNEGSKA (reference sequence).

In this sample, this clonotype turned up a few times. CDR3 coding DNA: TGTGCCAGCAGGGGGGATATAGCGGGGGCAGATACGCAGTATTTT. Translation gives CASRGDIAGADTQYF. The V call is TRBV2, the J call TRBJ2-3; the match to TRBD2 covers 9 bases. This CDR3 is 15 amino acids long. Germline CDR1 SNHLY, CDR2 FYNNEI. Germline trimming cut 6 bases from V and 4 bases from J; bases unmatched to any gene: 8. The whole variable domain, remainder taken from reference TRBV2 and TRBJ2-3, is EPEVTQTPSHQVTQMGQEVILRCVPISNHLYFYWYRQILGQKVEFLVSFYNNEISEKSEIFDDQFSVERPDGSNFTLKIRSTKLEDSAMYFCASRGDIAGADTQYFGPGTRLTVL.

This clonotype was counted a few times. The gene calls are TRBV6-5 and TRBJ2-2; D gene ambiguous. This CDR3 has 16 residues. Germline V lookup: CDR1 MNHEY, CDR2 SVGAGI. Trimming shortened V by 0 bases and J by 5 bases, and 13 bases separated the two germline ends. CDR3 sequence: CASSYSTGLGTGELFF. The CDR3 bases are TGTGCCAGCAGTTACTCGACGGGCTTGGGAACCGGGGAGCTGTTTTTT.

In this sample, this clonotype turned up many times. V is TRBV10-3 and J is TRBJ2-5, with 7 bases matching TRBD2. The V and J ends lost 3 bases and 4 bases, in that order; junction bases with no gene match: 11. Per germline, CDR1 ENHRY and CDR2 SYGVKD. This CDR3 is 16 amino acids long. CDR3 sequence: CAISERLPGGGETQYF. CDR3 nucleotide sequence: TGTGCCATCAGTGAACGACTACCCGGCGGGGGAGAGACCCAGTACTTC.

The chain carries TRBV9 and TRBJ2-5; 9 positions agree with TRBD1. V dropped 3 bases and J dropped 3; count of bases not matched to a gene: 3. Per the germline V gene, CDR1 is SGDLS and CDR2 is YYNGEE. There are 14 residues in the CDR3. The CDR3 spells CASSADRGKETQYF. CDR3 DNA sequence: TGTGCCAGCAGCGCCGACAGGGGGAAAGAGACCCAGTACTTC.

This clonotype was counted at least ten times. This chain uses TRBV6-5 with TRBJ1-5, with D perhaps matching TRBD1 (6 bases). This CDR3 contains 15 residues. V was shortened by 4 bases and J by 3 bases, with 13 bases between the two germline ends. Germline loops: CDR1 MNHEY, CDR2 SVGAGI. For the CDR3, the DNA is TGTGCCAGCAGTTCACGCCAGGGGCACAATCAGCCCCAGCATTTT. Translating gives CASSSRQGHNQPQHF.

This clonotype was seen more than once but under ten times. The chain is built from TRBV6-1 and TRBJ1-1, with D uncertain. The CDR3 runs to 14 residues. Germline V gene data show CDR1 as MNHNS and CDR2 as SASEGT. Trimming removed 3 bases from V and 0 bases from J, with 8 bases in between. The CDR3 nucleotides read TGTGCCAGCAGTGATGTGGGAGTGAACACTGAAGCTTTCTTT. Protein: CASSDVGVNTEAFF.

This rearrangement joins TRBV19 to TRBJ1-4; D is perhaps TRBD1 (5 bases). This CDR3 comprises 15 residues. In germline, CDR1 is LNHDA, CDR2 SQIVND (reference sequence). Trimming took off 8 bases at V and 2 bases at J, with 15 bases between the two ends. CDR3 protein: CASLDLRGTNEKLFF. CDR3 sequence (DNA): TGTGCCAGTCTTGACCTCCGGGGGACTAATGAAAAACTGTTTTTT.

This clonotype was counted at least ten times. The chain links TRBV6-5 to TRBJ2-7, with D uncertain. The V end was cut by 2 bases, the J end by 0 bases, with 5 bases between. Germline assignment: CDR1 MNHEY and CDR2 SVGAGI. The CDR3 is 13 residues long. The chain's CDR3 is CASSYGGSYEQYF. DNA for the CDR3: TGTGCCAGCAGTTACGGCGGCTCCTACGAGCAGTACTTC.

This clonotype was counted at least ten times. The V gene is TRBV5-1, the J gene TRBJ2-6; D is undetermined. The V and J ends lost 5 bases and 0 bases respectively, with 6 bases between them. This CDR3 has 14 amino acids. CDR1 SGHRS and CDR2 YFSETQ come from the germline V gene. For the CDR3, the DNA is TGCGCCAGCAGGGTTATCTCTGGGGCCAACGTCCTGACTTTC. It encodes CASRVISGANVLTF.